This T cell receptor beta chain originates from a study of T cell repertoires in cytomegalovirus infection. Turning to the study itself: Public TCR beta signature analysis indicated the presence of both CMV infection and matching HLA type.

TCRdb processed the reads anew with MiXCR; each CDR3 protein has one entry. The sample has 300,000 to 450,000 distinct CDR3 sequences; 15% to 20% are singletons. Broader study findings: Accumulated public TCR beta family frequency recognized individuals carrying CMV together with the relevant HLA. The ex vivo response was dominated by HLA-C-restricted CMV-specific TCR beta clonotypes.

This clonotype was seen a handful of times. Its target is unknown. The trim removed 8 bases at V and 8 bases at J, leaving 9 bases unmatched. The CDR3 covers 14 residues. This receptor was obtained from a human donor in good health (CMV status not recorded). Some clones in this sample may be carry-over from other donors' samples. The rearrangement joins TRBV12-3 or TRBV12-4 to TRBJ2-1; TRBD1 matches 10 bases. Sequences were obtained from PBMCs. CDR3 nucleotides: TGTGCCAGCGGACCCGGGACAGGGGTCGATGAGCAGTTCTTC. It translates to CASGPGTGVDEQFF.